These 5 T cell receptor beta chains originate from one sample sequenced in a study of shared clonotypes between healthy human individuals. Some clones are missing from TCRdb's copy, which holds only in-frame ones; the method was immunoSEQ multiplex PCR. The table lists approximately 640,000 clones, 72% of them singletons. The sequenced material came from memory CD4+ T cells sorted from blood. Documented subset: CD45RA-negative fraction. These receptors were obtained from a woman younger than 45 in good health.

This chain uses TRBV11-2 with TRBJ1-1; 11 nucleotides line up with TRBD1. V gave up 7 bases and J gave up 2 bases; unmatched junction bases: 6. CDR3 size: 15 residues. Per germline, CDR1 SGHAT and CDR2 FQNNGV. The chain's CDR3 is CASTQDRGLNTEAFF. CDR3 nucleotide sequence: TGTGCCAGCACCCAGGACAGGGGGCTTAACACTGAAGCTTTCTTT.

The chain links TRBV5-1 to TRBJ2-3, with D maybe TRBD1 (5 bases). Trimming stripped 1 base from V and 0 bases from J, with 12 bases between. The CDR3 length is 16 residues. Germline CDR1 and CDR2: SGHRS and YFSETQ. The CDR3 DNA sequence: TGCGCCAGCAGCTTGACAGGATCGCCTAGCACAGATACGCAGTATTTT. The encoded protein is CASSLTGSPSTDTQYF.

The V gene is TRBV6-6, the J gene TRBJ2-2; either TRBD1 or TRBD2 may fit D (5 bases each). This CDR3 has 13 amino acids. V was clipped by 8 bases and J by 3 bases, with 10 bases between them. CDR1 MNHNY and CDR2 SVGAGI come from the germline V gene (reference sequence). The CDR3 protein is CASGGEDTGELFF. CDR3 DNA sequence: TGTGCCAGCGGGGGAGAGGACACCGGGGAGCTGTTTTTT.

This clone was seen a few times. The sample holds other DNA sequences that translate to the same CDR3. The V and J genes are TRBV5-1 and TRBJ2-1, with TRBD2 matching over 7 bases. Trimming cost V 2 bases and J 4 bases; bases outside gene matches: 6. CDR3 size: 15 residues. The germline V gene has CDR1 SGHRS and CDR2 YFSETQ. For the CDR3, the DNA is TGCGCCAGCAGCTTATCTAGCGGTTCTTACAATGAGCAGTTCTTC. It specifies CASSLSSGSYNEQFF.

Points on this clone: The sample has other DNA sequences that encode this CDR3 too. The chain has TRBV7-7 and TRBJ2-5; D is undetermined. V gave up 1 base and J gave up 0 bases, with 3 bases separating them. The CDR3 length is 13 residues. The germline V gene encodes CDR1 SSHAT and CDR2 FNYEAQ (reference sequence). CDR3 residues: CASSLGYQETQYF. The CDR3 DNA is TGTGCCAGCAGCTTAGGTTACCAAGAGACCCAGTACTTC.